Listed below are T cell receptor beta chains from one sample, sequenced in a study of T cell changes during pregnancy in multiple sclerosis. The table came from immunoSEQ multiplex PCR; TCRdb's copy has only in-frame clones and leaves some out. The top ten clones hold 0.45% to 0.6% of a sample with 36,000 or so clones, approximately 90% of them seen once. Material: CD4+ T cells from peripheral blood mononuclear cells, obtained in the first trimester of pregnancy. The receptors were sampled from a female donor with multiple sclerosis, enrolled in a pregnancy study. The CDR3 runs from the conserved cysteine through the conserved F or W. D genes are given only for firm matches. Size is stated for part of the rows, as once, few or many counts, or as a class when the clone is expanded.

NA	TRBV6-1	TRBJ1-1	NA	CASSEDIYGAYTEAFF	TGTGCCAGCAGTGAAGACATTTATGGGGCTTACACTGAAGCTTTCTTT
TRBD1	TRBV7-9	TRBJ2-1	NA	CASSLEGTGVYNEQFF	TGTGCCAGCAGCTTAGAGGGGACAGGGGTCTACAATGAGCAGTTCTTC
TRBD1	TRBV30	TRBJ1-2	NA	CAWSTGGNYGYTF	TGTGCCTGGAGTACAGGGGGTAACTATGGCTACACCTTC
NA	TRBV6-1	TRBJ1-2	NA	CASREIRNYGYTF	TGTGCCAGCAGGGAGATTAGAAACTATGGCTACACCTTC
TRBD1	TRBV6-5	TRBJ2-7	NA	CASSQTGIEQYF	TGTGCCAGCAGTCAGACAGGGATCGAGCAGTACTTC
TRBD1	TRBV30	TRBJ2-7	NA	CAWSVGYRGSEQYF	TGTGCCTGGAGTGTAGGATACAGGGGTTCCGAGCAGTACTTC
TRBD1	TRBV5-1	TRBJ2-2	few	CASSLVGGSRTGELFF	TGCGCCAGCAGCTTGGTAGGGGGCAGTCGAACCGGGGAGCTGTTTTTT
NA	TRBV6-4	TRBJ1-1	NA	CASSESMNTEAFF	TGTGCCAGCAGTGAATCCATGAACACTGAAGCTTTCTTT
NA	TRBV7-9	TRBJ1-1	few	CASSLLNGGGTEAFF	TGTGCCAGCAGCCTTCTAAACGGCGGGGGGACTGAAGCTTTCTTT
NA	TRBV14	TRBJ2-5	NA	CASSQGARSETQYF	TGTGCCAGCAGCCAAGGGGCAAGATCAGAGACCCAGTACTTC
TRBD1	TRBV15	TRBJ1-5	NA	CATSRGGTGEGQTQHF	TGTGCCACCAGCAGAGGGGGGACAGGGGAAGGCCAAACCCAGCATTTT
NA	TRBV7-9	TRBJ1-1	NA	CASKTNLGGGTEAFF	TGTGCCAGCAAAACTAACCTCGGGGGGGGCACTGAAGCTTTCTTT
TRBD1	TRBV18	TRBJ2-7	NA	CASSGTGGHEQYF	TGTGCCAGCTCGGGCACAGGGGGCCACGAGCAGTACTTC
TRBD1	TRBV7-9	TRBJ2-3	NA	CASSTTWTGGTDTQYF	TGTGCCAGCAGCACCACCTGGACAGGGGGCACAGATACGCAGTATTTT
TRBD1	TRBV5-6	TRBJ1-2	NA	CASSLGQGPNYGYTF	TGTGCCAGCAGTCTCGGACAGGGCCCTAACTATGGCTACACCTTC
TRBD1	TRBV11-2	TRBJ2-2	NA	CASSPGQGHYTGELFF	TGTGCCAGCAGCCCCGGACAGGGGCACTACACCGGGGAGCTGTTTTTT
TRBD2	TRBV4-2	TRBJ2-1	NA	CASRPTSGAPNEQFF	TGTGCCAGCAGACCGACTAGCGGAGCTCCCAATGAGCAGTTCTTC
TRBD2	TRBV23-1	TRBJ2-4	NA	CASSQWLAGLAKNIQYF	TGCGCCAGCAGTCAATGGCTAGCGGGTCTAGCCAAAAACATTCAGTACTTC
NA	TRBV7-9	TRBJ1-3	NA	CASSLDGSSGNTIYF	TGTGCCAGCAGCTTAGACGGGAGCTCTGGAAACACCATATATTTT
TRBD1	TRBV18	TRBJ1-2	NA	CASSPLPGQGESNYGYTF	TGTGCCAGCTCACCGCTACCGGGACAGGGGGAGTCGAACTATGGCTACACCTTC
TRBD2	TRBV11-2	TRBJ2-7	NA	CASSLGGLAESYEQYF	TGTGCCAGCAGCTTAGGAGGACTAGCGGAATCCTACGAGCAGTACTTC
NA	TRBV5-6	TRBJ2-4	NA	CASSLSWGDSPVGKNIQYF	TGTGCCAGCAGCTTGAGTTGGGGGGATAGCCCGGTGGGCAAAAACATTCAGTACTTC
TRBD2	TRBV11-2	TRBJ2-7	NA	CASSKTISGGGSYEQYF	TGTGCCAGCAGCAAAACAATTTCCGGGGGGGGGTCCTACGAGCAGTACTTC
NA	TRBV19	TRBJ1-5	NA	CASSARSGQSFYQPQHF	TGTGCCAGTAGTGCCAGATCGGGACAATCATTCTATCAGCCCCAGCATTTT
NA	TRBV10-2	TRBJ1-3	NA	CATAPLLISGNTIYF	TGCGCCACCGCCCCGTTACTGATCTCTGGAAACACCATATATTTT
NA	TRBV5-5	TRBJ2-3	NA	CASRQTWGGTDTQYF	TGTGCCAGCAGACAAACCTGGGGGGGCACAGATACGCAGTATTTT
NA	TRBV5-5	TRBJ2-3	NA	CASSLAAGAEGTDTQYF	TGTGCCAGCAGCTTGGCCGCTGGGGCCGAAGGCACAGATACGCAGTATTTT
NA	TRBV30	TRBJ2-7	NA	CAWSPIRDFYEQYF	TGTGCCTGGAGCCCAATCCGGGATTTCTACGAGCAGTACTTC
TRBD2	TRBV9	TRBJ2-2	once	CASSAATSGRIGELFF	TGTGCCAGCAGCGCCGCCACTAGCGGGAGAATCGGGGAGCTGTTTTTT
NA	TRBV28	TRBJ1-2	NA	CASKAGLGAEGYTF	TGTGCCAGCAAGGCGGGGTTGGGCGCGGAGGGCTACACCTTC
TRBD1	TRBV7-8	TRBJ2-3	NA	CASSLASQGVTDTQYF	TGTGCCAGCAGCTTAGCATCGCAGGGGGTCACAGATACGCAGTATTTT
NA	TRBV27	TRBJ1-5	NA	CASSLIGGQPQHF	TGTGCCAGCAGTTTAATTGGGGGCCAGCCCCAGCATTTT
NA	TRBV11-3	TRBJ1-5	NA	CASSIQGYVGNQPQHF	TGTGCCAGCAGCATACAGGGTTACGTGGGCAATCAGCCCCAGCATTTT
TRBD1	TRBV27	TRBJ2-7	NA	CARRELEGQSLRGQYF	TGTGCCAGAAGAGAGCTTGAGGGACAGTCTCTACGAGGGCAGTACTTC
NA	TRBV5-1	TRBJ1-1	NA	CASSPAGGNTEAFF	TGCGCCAGCAGCCCGGCGGGAGGGAACACTGAAGCTTTCTTT
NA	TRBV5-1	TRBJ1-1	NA	CASSLEPLREAFF	TGCGCCAGCAGCTTGGAGCCGCTCCGAGAAGCTTTCTTT
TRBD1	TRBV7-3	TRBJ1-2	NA	CASSQSGTGGGGYTF	TGTGCCAGCAGCCAGAGCGGGACAGGGGGCGGTGGCTACACCTTC
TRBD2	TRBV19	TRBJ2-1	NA	CASSMTGGQNEQFF	TGTGCCAGTAGTATGACGGGAGGGCAGAATGAGCAGTTCTTC
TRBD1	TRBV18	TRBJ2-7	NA	CASSLQGAGEQYF	TGTGCCAGCTCACTACAGGGGGCTGGCGAGCAGTACTTC
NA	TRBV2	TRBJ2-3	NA	CAGKDSPHSTDTQYF	TGTGCCGGAAAGGACAGCCCCCATAGCACAGATACGCAGTATTTT
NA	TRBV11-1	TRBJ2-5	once	CASSQPRETQYF	TGTGCCAGCAGCCAGCCGAGGGAGACCCAGTACTTC
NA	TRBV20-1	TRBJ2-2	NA	CSARIHGELFF	TGCAGTGCTAGAATTCACGGGGAGCTGTTTTTT
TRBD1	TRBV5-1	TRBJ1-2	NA	CASSSTGGDYGYTF	TGCGCCAGCAGCTCCACAGGGGGCGACTATGGCTACACCTTC